This TCR beta chain came from a study of cytotoxic CD8 clonotypes in ibrutinib-treated CLL. Trimming stripped 2 bases from V and 6 bases from J, with 8 bases between. Germline V gene sequence: CDR1 SGHRS, CDR2 YFSETQ. The CDR3 extends over 13 amino acids. This clone was observed a handful of times. The repertoire was sequenced with immunoSEQ multiplex PCR; TCRdb's copy has only in-frame clones and lacks some. The sample lists about 270,000 clones, 76% occurring once. The sequence derives from a human donor with chronic lymphocytic leukemia. Specimen: PBMCs, collected at disease progression, from a patient treated with ibrutinib. The V and J genes are TRBV5-1 and TRBJ2-2, with D possibly being TRBD1 (6 bases). In DNA form, the CDR3 reads TGCGCCAGCAGCTTACAGGGATCCGGGGAGCTGTTTTTT. Encoded protein: CASSLQGSGELFF. The full variable domain, with the rest looked up from reference TRBV5-1 and TRBJ2-2, is KAGVTQTPRYLIKTRGQQVTLSCSPISGHRSVSWYQQTPGQGLQFLFEYFSETQRNKGNFPGRFSGRQFSNSRSEMNVSTLELGDSALYLCASSLQGSGELFFGEGSRLTVL.